This entry concerns a single T cell receptor beta chain. A single base separates this from a much larger clone, so it may be a read error. This record belongs to a study of T cells in Graves' hyperthyroidism and ophthalmopathy. Germline V gene lookup returns CDR1 SGHAT and CDR2 FQNNGV. V was pared by 1 base and J by 9 bases, with 9 bases of the junction left unmatched. The CDR3 covers 15 residues. Amplification targeted TCR beta CDR3 regions from RNA transcripts. The TCR CDR3 first-round RT-PCR relied on the HTBI primer set. TCRdb re-derived calls from the multiplex PCR reads in MiXCR, one entry per CDR3 protein. The sample contains around 600,000 distinct CDR3 sequences, 13% to 15% of which appear only once.

The source of this sequence is a woman in her forties or fifties with Graves' ophthalmopathy. Sequenced material: blood. V usage is TRBV11-2 and J usage is TRBJ2-4; TRBD2 aligns across 7 bases. The CDR3 bases are TGTGCCAGCAGCTTAGCAGGGCGGGGGTCGAGCATTCAGTACTTC. Translating gives CASSLAGRGSSIQYF.